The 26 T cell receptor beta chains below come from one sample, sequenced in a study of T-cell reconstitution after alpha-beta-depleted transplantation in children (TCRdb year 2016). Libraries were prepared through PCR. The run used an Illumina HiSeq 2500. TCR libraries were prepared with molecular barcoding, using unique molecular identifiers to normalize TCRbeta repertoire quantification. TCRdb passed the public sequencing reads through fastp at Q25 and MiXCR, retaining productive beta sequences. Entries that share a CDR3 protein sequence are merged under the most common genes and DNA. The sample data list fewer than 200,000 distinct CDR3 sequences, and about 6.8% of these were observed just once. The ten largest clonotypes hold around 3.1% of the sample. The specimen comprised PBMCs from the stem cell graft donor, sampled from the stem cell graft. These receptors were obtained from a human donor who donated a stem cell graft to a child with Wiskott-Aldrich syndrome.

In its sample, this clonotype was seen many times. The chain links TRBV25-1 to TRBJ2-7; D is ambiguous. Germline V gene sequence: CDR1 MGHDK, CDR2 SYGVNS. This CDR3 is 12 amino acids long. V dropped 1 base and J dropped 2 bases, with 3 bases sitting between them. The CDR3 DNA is TGTGCCAGCAGTGAATCCACCTACGAGCAGTACTTC. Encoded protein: CASSESTYEQYF.

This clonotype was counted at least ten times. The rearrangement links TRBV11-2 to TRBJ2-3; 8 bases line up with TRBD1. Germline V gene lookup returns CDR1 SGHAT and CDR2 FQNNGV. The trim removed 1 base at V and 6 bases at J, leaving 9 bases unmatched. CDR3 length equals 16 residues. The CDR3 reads CASSLGPGTGLDTQYF. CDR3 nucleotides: TGTGCCAGCAGCTTAGGGCCCGGGACAGGCCTGGATACGCAGTATTTT.

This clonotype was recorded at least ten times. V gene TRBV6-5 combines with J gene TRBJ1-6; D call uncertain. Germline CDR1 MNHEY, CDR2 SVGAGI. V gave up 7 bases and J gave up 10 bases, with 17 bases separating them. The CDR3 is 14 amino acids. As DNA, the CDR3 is TGTGCCAGCAACCCGTGGAGGGAACCCTCACCCCTCCACTTT. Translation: CASNPWREPSPLHF.

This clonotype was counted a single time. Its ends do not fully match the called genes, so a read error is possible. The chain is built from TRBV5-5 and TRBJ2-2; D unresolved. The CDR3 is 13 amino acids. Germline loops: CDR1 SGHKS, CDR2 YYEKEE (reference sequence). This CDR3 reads CAISSVSTGELFF. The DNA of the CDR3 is TGTGCCATCAGCTCGGTCAGTACCGGGGAGCTGTTTTTT.

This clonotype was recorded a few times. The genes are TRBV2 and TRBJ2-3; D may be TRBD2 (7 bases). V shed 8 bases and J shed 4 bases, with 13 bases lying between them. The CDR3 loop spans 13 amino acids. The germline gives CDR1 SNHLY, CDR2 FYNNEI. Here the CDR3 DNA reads TGTGCCAGCGGGGAGGGGGTCCCAGATACGCAGTATTTT. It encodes CASGEGVPDTQYF.

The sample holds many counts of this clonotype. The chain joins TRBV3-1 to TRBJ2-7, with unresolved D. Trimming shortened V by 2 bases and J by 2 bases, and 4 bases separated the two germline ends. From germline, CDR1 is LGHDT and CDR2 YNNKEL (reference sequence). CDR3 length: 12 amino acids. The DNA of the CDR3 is TGTGCCAGCAGCCAACTAGCCTACGAGCAGTACTTC. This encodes CASSQLAYEQYF.

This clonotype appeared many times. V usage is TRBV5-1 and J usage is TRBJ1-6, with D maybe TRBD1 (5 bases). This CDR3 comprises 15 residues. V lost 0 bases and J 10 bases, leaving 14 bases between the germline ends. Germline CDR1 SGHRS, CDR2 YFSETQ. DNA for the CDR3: TGCGCCAGCAGCTTGGGGCTCAGGGAAAGATCACCCCTCCACTTT. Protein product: CASSLGLRERSPLHF.

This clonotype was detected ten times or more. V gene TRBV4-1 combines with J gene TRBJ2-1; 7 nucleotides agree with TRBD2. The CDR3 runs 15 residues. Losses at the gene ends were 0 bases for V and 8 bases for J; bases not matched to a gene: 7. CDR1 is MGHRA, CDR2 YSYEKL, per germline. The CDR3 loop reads CASSQEGLAVDEQFF. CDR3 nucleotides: TGCGCCAGCAGCCAAGAAGGCCTAGCGGTGGATGAGCAGTTCTTC.

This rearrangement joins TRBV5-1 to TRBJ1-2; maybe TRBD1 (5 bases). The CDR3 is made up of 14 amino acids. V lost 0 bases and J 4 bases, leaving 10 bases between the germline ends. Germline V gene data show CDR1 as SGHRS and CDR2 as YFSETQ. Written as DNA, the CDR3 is TGCGCCAGCAGCTTGGTGAGGGACCCCTATGGCTACACCTTC. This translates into CASSLVRDPYGYTF.

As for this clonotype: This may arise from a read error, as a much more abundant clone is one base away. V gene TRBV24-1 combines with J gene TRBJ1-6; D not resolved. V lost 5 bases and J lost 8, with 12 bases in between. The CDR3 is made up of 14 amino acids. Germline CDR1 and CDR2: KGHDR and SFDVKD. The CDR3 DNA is TGTGCCACCAGTGGCAGACCTCCCGATTCACCCCTCCACTTT. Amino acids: CATSGRPPDSPLHF.

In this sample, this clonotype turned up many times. In nucleotides, the CDR3 is TGCGCCAGCAGCAGCACTCCAGGGAACTCGAACTATGGCTACACCTTC. Amino acids: CASSSTPGNSNYGYTF. The chain has TRBV5-1 and TRBJ1-2, with D maybe TRBD1 (5 bases). Looked up from germline, CDR1 is SGHRS and CDR2 is YFSETQ. This CDR3 is built from 16 residues. V was pared by 4 bases and J by 2 bases, with 18 bases between.

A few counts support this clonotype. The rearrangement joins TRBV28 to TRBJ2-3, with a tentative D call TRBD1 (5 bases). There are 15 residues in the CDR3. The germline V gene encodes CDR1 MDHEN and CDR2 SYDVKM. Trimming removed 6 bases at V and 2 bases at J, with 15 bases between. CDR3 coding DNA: TGTGCCAGCAGCCCCGGCCTAGGGGACACAGATACGCAGTATTTT. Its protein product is CASSPGLGDTDTQYF.

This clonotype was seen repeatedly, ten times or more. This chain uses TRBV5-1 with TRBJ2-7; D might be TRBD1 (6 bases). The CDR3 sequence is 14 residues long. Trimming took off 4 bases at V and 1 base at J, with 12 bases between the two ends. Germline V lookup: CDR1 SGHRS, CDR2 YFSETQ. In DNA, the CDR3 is TGCGCCAGCAGCGGTGGACAGATGTCCTACGAGCAGTACTTC. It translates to CASSGGQMSYEQYF.

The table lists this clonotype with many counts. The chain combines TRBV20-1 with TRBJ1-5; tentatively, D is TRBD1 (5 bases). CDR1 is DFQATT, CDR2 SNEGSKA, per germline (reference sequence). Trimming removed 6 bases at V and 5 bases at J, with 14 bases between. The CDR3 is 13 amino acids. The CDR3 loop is CSAPPDTDQPQHF. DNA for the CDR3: TGCAGTGCCCCGCCGGACACCGATCAGCCCCAGCATTTT.

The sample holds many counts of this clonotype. The CDR3 DNA follows: TGTGCCAGCAGTCGCGGGCCCTCAGAGACCCAGTACTTC. Translating gives CASSRGPSETQYF. This sequence joins TRBV14 and TRBJ2-5, with a tentative D call TRBD2 (5 bases). This CDR3 is 13 amino acids long. V was shortened by 6 bases and J by 4 bases, with 12 bases between the two germline ends. Germline V gene sequence: CDR1 SGHDN, CDR2 FVKESK.

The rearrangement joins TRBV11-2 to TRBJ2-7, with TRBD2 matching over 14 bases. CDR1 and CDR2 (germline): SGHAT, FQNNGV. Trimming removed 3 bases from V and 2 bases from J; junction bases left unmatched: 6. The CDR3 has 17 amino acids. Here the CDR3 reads CASSFIGLAGGTYEQYF. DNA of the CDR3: TGTGCCAGCAGCTTTATAGGACTAGCGGGGGGTACCTACGAGCAGTACTTC.

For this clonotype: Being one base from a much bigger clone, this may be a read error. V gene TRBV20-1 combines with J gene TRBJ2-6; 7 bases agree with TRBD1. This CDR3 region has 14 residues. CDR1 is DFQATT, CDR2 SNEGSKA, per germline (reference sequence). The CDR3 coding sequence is TGCAGTGTAAGAGGGGGCTCTGGGGCCAACGTCATGACTTTC. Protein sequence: CSVRGGSGANVMTF.

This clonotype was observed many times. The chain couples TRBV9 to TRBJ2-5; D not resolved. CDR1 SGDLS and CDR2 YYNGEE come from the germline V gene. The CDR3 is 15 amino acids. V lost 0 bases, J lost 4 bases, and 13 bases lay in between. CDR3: CASSVASGLRETQYF. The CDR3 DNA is TGTGCCAGCAGCGTAGCCTCCGGCCTTCGAGAGACCCAGTACTTC.

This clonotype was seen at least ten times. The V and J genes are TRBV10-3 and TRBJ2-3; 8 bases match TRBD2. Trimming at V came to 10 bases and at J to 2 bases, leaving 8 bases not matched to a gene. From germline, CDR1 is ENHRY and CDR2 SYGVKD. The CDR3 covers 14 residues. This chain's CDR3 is CATRAGGITDTQYF. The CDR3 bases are TGTGCCACCCGTGCGGGGGGCATCACAGATACGCAGTATTTT.

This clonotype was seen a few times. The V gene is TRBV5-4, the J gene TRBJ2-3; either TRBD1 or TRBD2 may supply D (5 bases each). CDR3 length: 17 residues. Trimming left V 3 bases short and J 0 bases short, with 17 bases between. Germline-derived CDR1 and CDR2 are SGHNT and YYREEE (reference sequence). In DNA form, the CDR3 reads TGTGCCAGCAGCTATCAACCTGGGACCGAAAGCACAGATACGCAGTATTTT. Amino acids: CASSYQPGTESTDTQYF.

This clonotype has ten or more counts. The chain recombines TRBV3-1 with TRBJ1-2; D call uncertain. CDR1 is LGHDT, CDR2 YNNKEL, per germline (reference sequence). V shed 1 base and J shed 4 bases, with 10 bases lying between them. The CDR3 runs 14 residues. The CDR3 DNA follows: TGTGCCAGCAGCCAAGCTGGTCAGTTCTATGGCTACACCTTC. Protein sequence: CASSQAGQFYGYTF.

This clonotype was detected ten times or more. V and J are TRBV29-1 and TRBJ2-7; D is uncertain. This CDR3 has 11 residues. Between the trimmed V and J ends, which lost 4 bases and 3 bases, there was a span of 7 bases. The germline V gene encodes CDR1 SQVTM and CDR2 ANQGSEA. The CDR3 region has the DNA TGCAGCGTTGTTGACAACTACGAGCAGTACTTC. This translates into CSVVDNYEQYF.

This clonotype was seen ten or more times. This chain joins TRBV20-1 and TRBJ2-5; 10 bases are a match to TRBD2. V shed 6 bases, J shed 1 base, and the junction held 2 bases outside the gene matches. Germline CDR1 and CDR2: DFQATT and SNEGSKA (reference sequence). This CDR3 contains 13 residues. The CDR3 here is CSARLAGQETQYF. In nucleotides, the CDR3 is TGCAGTGCAAGACTAGCGGGCCAAGAGACCCAGTACTTC.

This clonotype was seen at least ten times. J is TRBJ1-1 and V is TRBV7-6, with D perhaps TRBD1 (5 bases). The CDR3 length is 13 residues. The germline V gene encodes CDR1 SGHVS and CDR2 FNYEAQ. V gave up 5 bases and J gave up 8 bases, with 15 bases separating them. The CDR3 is CASSTSGALEAFF. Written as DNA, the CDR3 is TGTGCCAGCAGCACCTCTGGGGCTTTGGAAGCTTTCTTT.

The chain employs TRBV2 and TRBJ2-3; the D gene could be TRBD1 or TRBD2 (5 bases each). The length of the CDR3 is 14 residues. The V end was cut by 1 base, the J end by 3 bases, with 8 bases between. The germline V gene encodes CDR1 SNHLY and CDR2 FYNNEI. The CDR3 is CASSEGGTTDTQYF. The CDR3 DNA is TGTGCCAGCAGTGAAGGGGGGACGACAGATACGCAGTATTTT.

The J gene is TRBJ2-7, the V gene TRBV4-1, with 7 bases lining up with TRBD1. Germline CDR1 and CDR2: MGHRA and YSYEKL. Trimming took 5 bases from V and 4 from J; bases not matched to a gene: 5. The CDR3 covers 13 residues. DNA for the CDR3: TGCGCCAGCAGCTACCGACAGGGATACGAGCAGTACTTC. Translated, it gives CASSYRQGYEQYF.